The present TCR beta chain was sequenced within a study of identical twins. Study-level results: Whereas memory repertoires showed no such difference, abundant cord blood beta clonotypes carried fewer insertions. Invariant populations such as MAIT and iNKT cells could partly muddle zero-insertion analyses.

Comments on this clonotype: Its specificity is unknown.

TCRdb used MiXCR to reprocess the 5' RACE reads, holding one entry per CDR3 protein. The sample holds some 1,700,000 distinct CDR3 sequences, around a third seen once. The CDR3 runs 15 residues. The germline V gene encodes CDR1 MNHEY and CDR2 SMNVEV (reference sequence). Sequences were obtained from cord blood. This receptor was taken from a newborn girl in good health. The chain employs TRBV27 and TRBJ2-3, with D possibly matching TRBD1 (6 bases). The better agreement between TRBJ1-3 and the DNA end casts doubt on the J call. The CDR3 spells CASTGGAPGGNTIYF. The CDR3 region has the DNA TGTGCCAGCACTGGGGGGGCACCAGGTGGAAACACCATATATTTT.